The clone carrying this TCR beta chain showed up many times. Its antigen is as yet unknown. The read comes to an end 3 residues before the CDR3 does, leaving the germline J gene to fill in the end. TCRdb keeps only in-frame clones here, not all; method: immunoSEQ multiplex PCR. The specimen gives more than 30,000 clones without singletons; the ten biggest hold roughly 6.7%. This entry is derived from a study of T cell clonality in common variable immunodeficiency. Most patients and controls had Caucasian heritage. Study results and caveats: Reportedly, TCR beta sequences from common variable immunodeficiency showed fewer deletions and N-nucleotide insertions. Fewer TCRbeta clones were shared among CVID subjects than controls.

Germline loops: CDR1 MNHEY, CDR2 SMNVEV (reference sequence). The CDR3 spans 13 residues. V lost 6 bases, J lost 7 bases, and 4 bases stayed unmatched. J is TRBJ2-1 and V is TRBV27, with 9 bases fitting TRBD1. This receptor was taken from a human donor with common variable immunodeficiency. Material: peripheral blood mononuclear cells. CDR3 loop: CASRQGASNEQFF. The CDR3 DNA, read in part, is TGTGCCAGCAGACAGGGGGCGAGTAATGAG.